This T cell receptor (beta chain) appears in the sequencing data of a study of cytomegalovirus exposure and HLA in healthy donors. This clone has only one observation. Primers included in the PCR were 60 Vbeta and 13 Jbeta primers. Sequencing used immunoSEQ multiplex PCR; TCRdb keeps in-frame clones, though not all of them. The sample lists approximately 190,000 clones, around 78% occurring once. Between the trimmed V and J ends, which lost 5 bases and 1 base, there was a span of 13 bases. Germline CDR1 is SGHVS and CDR2 is FQNEAQ. CDR3 length: 15 amino acids. The source material was PBMCs. V is TRBV7-8 and J is TRBJ2-3; D is unresolved. The sequence came from a woman in her twenties or thirties in good health and CMV-seropositive. CDR3 in amino acids: CASSPPVPGTDTQYF. The CDR3, as DNA: TGTGCCAGCAGCCCCCCGGTCCCTGGCACAGATACGCAGTATTTT.